This T cell receptor (beta chain) was identified in a study of blood T cell repertoires in COVID-19. This clone showed up just once. Donors were grouped by their self-reported clinical history. Profiling relied on immunoSEQ multiplex PCR, and the TCRdb table lists in-frame clones only, not all of them. The data show 150,000 or so clones, roughly four fifths seen once. CDR1 and CDR2 (germline): DFQATT, SNEGSKA (reference sequence). The CDR3 covers 15 residues. Germline trimming cut 3 bases from V and 4 bases from J; bases unmatched to any gene: 8. The receptor was isolated from a man aged 50-59 years who had recovered from COVID-19. The V call is TRBV20-1, the J call TRBJ1-5; TRBD1 matches at 8 bases. The sequenced sample was PBMCs or T cells enriched from blood (not recorded which). The CDR3 DNA reads TGCAGTGCTAGTGAGTGGGGACAGGAGAATCAGCCCCAGCATTTT. It encodes CSASEWGQENQPQHF.